This entry lists 22 T cell receptor beta chains sequenced from one sample in a study of T cell responses to AZD1222 COVID-19 vaccine. The table came from immunoSEQ multiplex PCR; TCRdb's copy has only in-frame clones and leaves some out. The sample lists 85,000 to 130,000 clones, approximately 87% occurring once. The input for sequencing was peripheral blood, taken on day 0 of AZD1222 vaccination. Every receptor here comes from an adult in good health.

This clone has only one observation. This chain links TRBV12-3 or TRBV12-4 with TRBJ2-5; D is perhaps TRBD1 (5 bases). The V and J ends lost 2 bases and 5 bases respectively, with 9 bases between them. This CDR3 is built from 13 residues. CDR3 nucleotide sequence: TGTGCCAGCAGTTTAAATCCAGGGGAGACCCAGTACTTC. It translates to CASSLNPGETQYF.

Concerning this clone: An end of the junction differs from the germline gene, which may be a read error. The chain joins TRBV7-9 to TRBJ2-3, with TRBD2 as a possible D gene (6 bases). The V gene's germline CDR1 is SEHNR and CDR2 FQNEAQ (reference sequence). The CDR3 spans 12 residues. For the CDR3, the DNA is TGTGCCAGCAGCTTAGCGCGGGGAGAGCCACATTTT. Translation: CASSLARGEPHF. Together with reference TRBV7-9 and TRBJ2-3, the CDR3 gives the full variable domain: DTGVSQNPRHKITKRGQNVTFRCDPISEHNRLYWYRQTLGQGPEFLTYFQNEAQLEKSRLLSDRFSAERPKGSFSTLEIQRTEQGDSAMYLCASSLARGEPHFGPGTRLTVL.

The V and J genes are TRBV9 and TRBJ2-5; 12 bases fit TRBD2. V was pared by 0 bases and J by 1 base, with 7 bases of the junction left unmatched. The CDR3 has 18 amino acids. CDR1 is SGDLS and CDR2 is YYNGEE in the germline V gene. The CDR3 here is CASSVGLAGGRVQETQYF. The CDR3 DNA sequence: TGTGCCAGCAGCGTAGGGCTAGCGGGGGGGCGAGTCCAAGAGACCCAGTACTTC.

V usage is TRBV7-6 and J usage is TRBJ2-3; D is perhaps TRBD2 (6 bases). This CDR3 comprises 17 residues. CDR1 SGHVS and CDR2 FNYEAQ come from the germline V gene. V lost 2 bases and J lost 2, with 17 bases in between. CDR3 residues: CASSLLPGDSTTDTQYF. CDR3 DNA sequence: TGTGCCAGCAGCTTACTCCCTGGGGACTCAACCACAGATACGCAGTATTTT.

The chain combines TRBV28 with TRBJ1-4; D remains ambiguous. The CDR3 is made up of 11 amino acids. The V gene's germline CDR1 is MDHEN and CDR2 SYDVKM. Between the trimmed V and J ends, which lost 3 bases and 8 bases, there was a span of 4 bases. The CDR3 protein is CASSLGEKLFF. Written as DNA, the CDR3 is TGTGCCAGCAGTTTGGGGGAAAAACTGTTTTTT.

The chain carries TRBV19 and TRBJ1-4; possibly TRBD1 for D (5 bases). The CDR3 covers 15 residues. Germline CDR1 and CDR2: LNHDA and SQIVND (reference sequence). The germline V and J ends were trimmed by 5 bases and 6 bases, with 16 bases remaining between them. The CDR3 nucleotides are TGTGCCAGTAGTGCCCGACAGCGGATTGATGAAAAACTGTTTTTT. This gives the protein CASSARQRIDEKLFF.

This clone was detected only a few times. J is TRBJ1-2 and V is TRBV29-1; 7 positions agree with TRBD1. CDR1 is SQVTM and CDR2 is ANQGSEA in the germline V gene. The CDR3 sequence is 12 residues long. Trimming removed 7 bases from V and 0 bases from J; junction bases left unmatched: 2. The CDR3 reads CSGQGANYGYTF. The CDR3 DNA reads TGCAGCGGCCAGGGGGCTAACTATGGCTACACCTTC.

V usage is TRBV2 and J usage is TRBJ1-5, with 7 positions matching TRBD1. V gave up 6 bases and J gave up 1 base; unmatched junction bases: 18. The CDR3 spans 19 residues. Germline lookup yields CDR1 SNHLY and CDR2 FYNNEI. In DNA form, the CDR3 reads TGTGCCAGCAGAATGGGGCCAGTCACAGGGGCCAGGAGCAATCAGCCCCAGCATTTT. This codes for CASRMGPVTGARSNQPQHF.

The gene calls are TRBV7-2 and TRBJ1-2; tentatively, D is TRBD1 (5 bases). CDR1 SGHTA and CDR2 FQGNSA come from the germline V gene. Deletions cut 5 bases from V and 0 bases from J, with 13 bases between. This CDR3 has 15 amino acids. The CDR3 nucleotides read TGTGCCAGCAGCCCGTCAGGGCGGACTAACTATGGCTACACCTTC. It translates to CASSPSGRTNYGYTF.

The rearrangement links TRBV28 to TRBJ1-2, with unresolved D. The CDR3 has 12 amino acids. The V end lost 6 bases, the J end lost 4 bases, and 9 bases lay between the germline ends. CDR1 MDHEN and CDR2 SYDVKM come from the germline V gene. CDR3 nucleotides: TGTGCCAGCAGCTCTATAGGCTATGGCTACACCTTC. Translation: CASSSIGYGYTF.

This chain uses TRBV7-2 with TRBJ2-1, with a weak D call TRBD2 (5 bases). CDR1 and CDR2 (germline): SGHTA, FQGNSA. Trimming cost V 7 bases and J 2 bases, with 12 bases left between them. CDR3 size: 14 residues. The CDR3 coding sequence is TGTGCCAGCACCCGGGGTAGCGCCTACAATGAGCAGTTCTTC. The encoded protein is CASTRGSAYNEQFF.

The gene calls are TRBV24-1 and TRBJ1-2, with D uncertain. Per germline, CDR1 KGHDR and CDR2 SFDVKD. The CDR3 contains 14 residues. With 2 bases removed from V and 5 bases from J, the gap between germline ends came to 11 bases. The CDR3 nucleotides read TGTGCCACCAGTGATTCACAGCCCCCATATGGCTACACCTTC. Translation gives CATSDSQPPYGYTF.

The chain carries TRBV6-5 and TRBJ1-5; the D gene is possibly TRBD1 (5 bases). Looked up from germline, CDR1 is MNHEY and CDR2 is SVGAGI. With 10 bases removed from V and 4 bases from J, the gap between germline ends came to 14 bases. The CDR3 is 13 residues long. The CDR3, as DNA: TGTGCCACCGGGGGAGGGAGAAATCAGCCCCAGCATTTT. This gives the protein CATGGGRNQPQHF.

The chain combines TRBV6-2 or TRBV6-3 with TRBJ2-3; TRBD1 matches 11 bases. The CDR3 loop spans 15 amino acids. The V segment lost 2 bases and the J segment 5 bases; nucleotides outside the gene matches: 3. From germline, CDR1 is MNHEY and CDR2 SVGEGT. This CDR3 is CASSYGTGGLDTQYF. CDR3 DNA: TGTGCCAGCAGTTACGGGACAGGGGGTTTAGATACGCAGTATTTT.

The chain is built from TRBV19 and TRBJ2-4, with D tentatively TRBD1 (5 bases). V gave up 1 base and J gave up 4 bases, with 8 bases separating them. The CDR3 covers 14 residues. Germline V gene data show CDR1 as LNHDA and CDR2 as SQIVND (reference sequence). The CDR3 here is CASSIVPGKNIQYF. Here the CDR3 DNA reads TGTGCCAGTAGTATAGTCCCAGGGAAAAACATTCAGTACTTC.

This clone was detected once. The DNA of the CDR3 is TGTGCCAGCAGCTTGTCCCATGAGCAGTTCTTC. The encoded protein is CASSLSHEQFF. The chain is built from TRBV5-5 and TRBJ2-1; D not certain. V lost 1 base to trimming and J lost 8 bases, with 4 bases between them. CDR3 length: 11 residues. Germline assignment: CDR1 SGHKS and CDR2 YYEKEE (reference sequence).

This clone is a singleton in its sample. V and J are TRBV11-2 and TRBJ2-7; the D is unclear. The CDR3 totals 12 residues. V lost 4 bases and J 2 bases, leaving 6 bases between the germline ends. Per the germline V gene, CDR1 is SGHAT and CDR2 is FQNNGV. The CDR3 spells CASSSYTYEQYF. The CDR3 bases are TGTGCCAGCAGCTCTTACACCTACGAGCAGTACTTC.

This chain joins TRBV4-2 and TRBJ1-6, with D perhaps matching TRBD1 (5 bases). This CDR3 has 15 amino acids. CDR1 is LGHNA, CDR2 YNFKEQ, per germline. Trimming removed 1 base from V and 6 bases from J, with 10 bases in between. Written as DNA, the CDR3 is TGTGCCAGCAGCCAAGTCCAGGGCTTTAATTCACCCCTCCACTTT. It codes for CASSQVQGFNSPLHF.

This clone was seen a single time. This chain connects TRBV3-1 (or the pseudogene TRBV3-2) to TRBJ2-7; D unresolved. V was trimmed by 1 base and J by 3 bases, leaving 1 base between them. CDR3 length: 11 residues. In germline, CDR1 is LGHDT, CDR2 YNNKEL (reference sequence). DNA of the CDR3: TGTGCCAGCAGCCAAGGCTACGAGCAGTACTTC. Its translation is CASSQGYEQYF.

The V gene is TRBV19, the J gene TRBJ2-1, with D perhaps TRBD2 (6 bases). The CDR3 spans 15 residues. Germline V gives CDR1 LNHDA, CDR2 SQIVND (reference sequence). V was cut by 5 bases and J by 3 bases, with 14 bases left in between. The CDR3 loop reads CASSWAGLNYNEQFF. The CDR3 DNA follows: TGTGCCAGTAGTTGGGCGGGGCTCAACTACAATGAGCAGTTCTTC.

This clone was seen once. Other nucleotide sequences from this sample produce the same CDR3. The chain couples TRBV4-2 to TRBJ1-4; D remains ambiguous. Germline V lookup: CDR1 LGHNA, CDR2 YNFKEQ. The CDR3 runs to 12 residues. Trimming cost V 0 bases and J 8 bases, with 4 bases left between them. The chain's CDR3 is CASSQDNEKLFF. CDR3 bases: TGTGCCAGCAGCCAAGATAACGAAAAACTGTTTTTT.

The rearrangement uses TRBV20-1 and TRBJ1-1, with D perhaps TRBD1 (5 bases). Germline lookup yields CDR1 DFQATT and CDR2 SNEGSKA (reference sequence). CDR3 length: 11 amino acids. With 8 bases removed from V and 1 base from J, the gap between germline ends came to 8 bases. CDR3 loop: CSRQGNTEAFF. The DNA for the CDR3 is TGCAGTCGCCAGGGGAACACTGAAGCTTTCTTT.